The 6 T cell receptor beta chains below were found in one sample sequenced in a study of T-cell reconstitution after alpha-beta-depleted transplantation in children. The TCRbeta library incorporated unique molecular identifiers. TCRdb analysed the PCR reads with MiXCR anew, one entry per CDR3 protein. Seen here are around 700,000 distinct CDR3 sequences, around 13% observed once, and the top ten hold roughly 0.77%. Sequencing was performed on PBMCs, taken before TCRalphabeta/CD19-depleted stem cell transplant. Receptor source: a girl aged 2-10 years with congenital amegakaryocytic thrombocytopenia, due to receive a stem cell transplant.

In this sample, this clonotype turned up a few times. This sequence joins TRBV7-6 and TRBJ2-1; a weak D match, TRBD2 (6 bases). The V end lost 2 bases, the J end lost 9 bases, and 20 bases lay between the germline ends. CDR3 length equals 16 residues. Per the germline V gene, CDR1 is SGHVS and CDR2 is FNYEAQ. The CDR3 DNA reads TGTGCCAGCAGCTTACAACCGGGAGCAACTCGGGGTGAGCAGTTCTTC. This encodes CASSLQPGATRGEQFF.

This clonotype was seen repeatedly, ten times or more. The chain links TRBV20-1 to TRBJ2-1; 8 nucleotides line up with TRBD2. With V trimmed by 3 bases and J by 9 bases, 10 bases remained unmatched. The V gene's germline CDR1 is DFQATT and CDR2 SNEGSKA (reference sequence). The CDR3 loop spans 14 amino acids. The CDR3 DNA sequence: TGCAGTGCTAGGACCCTAGCGGGTCTTAGTGAGCAGTTCTTC. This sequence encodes CSARTLAGLSEQFF.

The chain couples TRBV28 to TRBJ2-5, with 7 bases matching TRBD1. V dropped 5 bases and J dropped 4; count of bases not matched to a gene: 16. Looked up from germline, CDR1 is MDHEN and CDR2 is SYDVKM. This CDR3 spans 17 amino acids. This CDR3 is CASSIGAVQGVIETQYF. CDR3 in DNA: TGTGCCAGCAGTATAGGAGCTGTCCAGGGGGTGATAGAGACCCAGTACTTC. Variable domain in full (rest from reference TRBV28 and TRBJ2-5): DVKVTQSSRYLVKRTGEKVFLECVQDMDHENMFWYRQDPGLGLRLIYFSYDVKMKEKGDIPEGYSVSREKKERFSLILESASTNQTSMYLCASSIGAVQGVIETQYFGPGTRLLVL.

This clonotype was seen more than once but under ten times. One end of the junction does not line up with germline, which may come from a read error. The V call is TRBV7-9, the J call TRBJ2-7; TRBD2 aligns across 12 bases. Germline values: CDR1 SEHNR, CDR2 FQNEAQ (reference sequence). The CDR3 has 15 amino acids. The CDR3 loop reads CASSLAGGASYEQYF. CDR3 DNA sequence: TGTGCCAGCAGCCTAGCGGGGGGGGCCTCCTACGAGCAGTACTTC.

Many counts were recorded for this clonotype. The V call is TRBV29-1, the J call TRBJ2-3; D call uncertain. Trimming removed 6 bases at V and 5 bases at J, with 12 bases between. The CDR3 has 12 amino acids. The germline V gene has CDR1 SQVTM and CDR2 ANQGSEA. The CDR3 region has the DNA TGCAGCGTAGTACACCGAGGAGATACGCAGTATTTT. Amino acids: CSVVHRGDTQYF.

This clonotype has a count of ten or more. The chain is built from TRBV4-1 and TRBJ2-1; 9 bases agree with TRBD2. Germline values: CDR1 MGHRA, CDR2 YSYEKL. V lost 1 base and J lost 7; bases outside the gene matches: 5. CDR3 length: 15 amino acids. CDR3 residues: CASSQVLAGRNEQFF. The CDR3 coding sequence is TGCGCCAGCAGCCAAGTGCTAGCGGGGAGAAATGAGCAGTTCTTC.